This T cell receptor beta chain was recovered during a study of CD8+ T cells in alopecia areata. Extracted RNA was reverse transcribed, and the resulting cDNA served as sequencing template. Only in-frame clones appear in the TCRdb table, and some are missing; sequencing was by immunoSEQ multiplex PCR. The sample has 90,000 to 100,000 clones, about two fifths seen once. V trimming: 6 bases; J trimming: 0 bases; junction bases outside the gene matches: 6. Per the germline V gene, CDR1 is SQVTM and CDR2 is ANQGSEA. The CDR3 spans 14 residues. The receptor was derived from a human donor with alopecia areata. J is TRBJ2-3 and V is TRBV29-1; the match to TRBD1 covers 7 bases. The specimen sequenced was CD4+ T cells sorted from blood. The CDR3 coding sequence is TGCAGCGTAGACTTGACAGGGAGCACAGATACGCAGTATTTT. Encoded protein: CSVDLTGSTDTQYF.